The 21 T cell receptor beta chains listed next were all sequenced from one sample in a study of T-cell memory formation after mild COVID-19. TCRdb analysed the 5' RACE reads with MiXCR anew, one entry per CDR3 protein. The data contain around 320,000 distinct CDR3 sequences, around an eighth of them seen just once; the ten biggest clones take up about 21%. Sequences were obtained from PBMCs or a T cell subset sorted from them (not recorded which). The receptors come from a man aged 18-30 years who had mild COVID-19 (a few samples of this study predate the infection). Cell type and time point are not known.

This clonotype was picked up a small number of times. CDR3 bases: TGTGCCAGCAGCTCCCTCTTGTATGAGCAGTTCTTC. It encodes CASSSLLYEQFF. V usage is TRBV13 and J usage is TRBJ2-1; unclear D gene. Germline V gene lookup returns CDR1 PRHDT and CDR2 FYEKMQ (reference sequence). The CDR3 has 12 residues. Trimming pared 4 bases from V and 8 bases from J, leaving 9 bases between.

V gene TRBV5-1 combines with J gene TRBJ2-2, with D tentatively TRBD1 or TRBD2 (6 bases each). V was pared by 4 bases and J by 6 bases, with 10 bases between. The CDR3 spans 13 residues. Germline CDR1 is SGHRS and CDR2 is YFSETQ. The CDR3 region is CASSPEGAGELFF. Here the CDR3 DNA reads TGCGCCAGCAGCCCGGAGGGGGCCGGGGAGCTGTTTTTT.

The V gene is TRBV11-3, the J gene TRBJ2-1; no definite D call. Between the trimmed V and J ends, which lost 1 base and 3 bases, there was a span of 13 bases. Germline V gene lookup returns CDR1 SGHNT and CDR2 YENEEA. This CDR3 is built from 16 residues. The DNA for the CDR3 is TGTGCCAGCAGCTTAGGCTGGACGGAATACTACAATGAGCAGTTCTTC. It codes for CASSLGWTEYYNEQFF.

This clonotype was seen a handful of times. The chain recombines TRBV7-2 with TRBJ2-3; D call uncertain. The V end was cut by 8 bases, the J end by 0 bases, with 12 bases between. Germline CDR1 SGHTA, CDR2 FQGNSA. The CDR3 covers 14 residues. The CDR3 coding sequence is TGTGCCAGCGCGTTGGATCCAAGCACAGATACGCAGTATTTT. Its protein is CASALDPSTDTQYF.

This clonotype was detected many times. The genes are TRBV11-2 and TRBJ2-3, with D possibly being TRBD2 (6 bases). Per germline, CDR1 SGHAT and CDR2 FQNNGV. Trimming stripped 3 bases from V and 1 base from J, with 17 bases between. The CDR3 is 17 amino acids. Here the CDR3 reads CASSFPVLARGTDTQYF. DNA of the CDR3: TGTGCCAGCAGCTTCCCCGTCCTAGCGAGGGGCACAGATACGCAGTATTTT. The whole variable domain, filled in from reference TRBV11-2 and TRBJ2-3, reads EAGVAQSPRYKIIEKRQSVAFWCNPISGHATLYWYQQILGQGPKLLIQFQNNGVVDDSQLPKDRFSAERLKGVDSTLKIQPAKLEDSAVYLCASSFPVLARGTDTQYFGPGTRLTVL.

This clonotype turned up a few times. This CDR3 is CASSPPRGRSGDTQYF. The CDR3, as DNA: TGCGCCAGCAGCCCGCCCCGGGGGCGGTCTGGAGATACGCAGTATTTT. J is TRBJ2-3 and V is TRBV5-1, with D perhaps matching TRBD1 or TRBD2 (6 bases each). Germline V lookup: CDR1 SGHRS, CDR2 YFSETQ. Trimming shortened V by 4 bases and J by 5 bases, and 20 bases separated the two germline ends. The CDR3 contains 16 residues.

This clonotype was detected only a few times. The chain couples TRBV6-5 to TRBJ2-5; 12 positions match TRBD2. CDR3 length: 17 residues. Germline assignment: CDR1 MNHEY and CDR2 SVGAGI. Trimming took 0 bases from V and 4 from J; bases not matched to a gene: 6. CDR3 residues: CASSYSGGLAGLETQYF. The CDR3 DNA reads TGTGCCAGCAGTTACTCGGGGGGACTAGCGGGTTTAGAGACCCAGTACTTC.

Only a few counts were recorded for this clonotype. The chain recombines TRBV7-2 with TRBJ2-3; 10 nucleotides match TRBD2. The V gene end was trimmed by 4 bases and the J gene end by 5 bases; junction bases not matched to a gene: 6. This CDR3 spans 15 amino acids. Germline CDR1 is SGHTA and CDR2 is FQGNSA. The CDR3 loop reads CASSSERGGRDTQYF. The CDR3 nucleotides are TGTGCCAGCAGCTCCGAGCGGGGGGGCCGAGATACGCAGTATTTT.

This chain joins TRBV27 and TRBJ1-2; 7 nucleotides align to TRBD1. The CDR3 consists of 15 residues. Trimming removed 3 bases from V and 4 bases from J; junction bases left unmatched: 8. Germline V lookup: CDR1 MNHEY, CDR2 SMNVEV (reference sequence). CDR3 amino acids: CASSFDVAGGYGYTF. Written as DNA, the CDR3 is TGTGCCAGCAGTTTTGATGTGGCAGGGGGCTATGGCTACACCTTC.

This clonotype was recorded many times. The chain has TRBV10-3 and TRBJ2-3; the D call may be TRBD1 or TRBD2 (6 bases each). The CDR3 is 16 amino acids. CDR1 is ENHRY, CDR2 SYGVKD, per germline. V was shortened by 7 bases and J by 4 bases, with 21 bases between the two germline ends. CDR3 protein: CAIKPGAGTPPDTQYF. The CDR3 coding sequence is TGTGCCATCAAGCCGGGGGCCGGGACTCCCCCAGATACGCAGTATTTT.

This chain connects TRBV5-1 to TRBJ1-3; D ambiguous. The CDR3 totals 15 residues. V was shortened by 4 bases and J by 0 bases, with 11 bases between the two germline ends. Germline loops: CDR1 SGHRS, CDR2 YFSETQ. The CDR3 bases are TGCGCCAGCAGCCTGGACGGTTTCTCTGGAAACACCATATATTTT. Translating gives CASSLDGFSGNTIYF.

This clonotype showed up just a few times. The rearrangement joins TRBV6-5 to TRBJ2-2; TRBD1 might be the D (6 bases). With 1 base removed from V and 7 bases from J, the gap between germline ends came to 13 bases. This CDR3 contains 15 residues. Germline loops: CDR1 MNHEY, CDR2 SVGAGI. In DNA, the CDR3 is TGTGCCAGCAGTTACTGGACAGCAACCGGCGGGGAGCTGTTTTTT. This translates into CASSYWTATGGELFF.

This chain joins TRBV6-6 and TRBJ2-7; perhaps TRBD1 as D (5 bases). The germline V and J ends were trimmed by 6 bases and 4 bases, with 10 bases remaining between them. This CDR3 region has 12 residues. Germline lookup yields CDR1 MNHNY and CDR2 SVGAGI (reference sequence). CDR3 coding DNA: TGTGCCAGCAGCCCGACAGTTTACGAGCAGTACGTC. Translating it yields CASSPTVYEQYV.

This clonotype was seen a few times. The CDR3 DNA sequence: TGTGCCAGCTCACCAAATCCAGGGAGCTCCTACGAGCAGTACGTC. Protein sequence: CASSPNPGSSYEQYV. V and J are TRBV5-4 and TRBJ2-7; either TRBD1 or TRBD2 may fit D (5 bases each). Between the trimmed V and J ends, which lost 7 bases and 0 bases, there was a span of 17 bases. Germline CDR1 reads SGHNT; CDR2 reads YYREEE (reference sequence). There are 15 residues in the CDR3.

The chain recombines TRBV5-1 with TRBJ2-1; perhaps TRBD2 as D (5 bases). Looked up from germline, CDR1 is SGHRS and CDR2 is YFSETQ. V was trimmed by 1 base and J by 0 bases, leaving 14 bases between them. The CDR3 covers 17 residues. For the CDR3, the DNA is TGCGCCAGCAGCTTGTTACTACGGACTCTCTCCTACAATGAGCAGTTCTTC. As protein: CASSLLLRTLSYNEQFF.

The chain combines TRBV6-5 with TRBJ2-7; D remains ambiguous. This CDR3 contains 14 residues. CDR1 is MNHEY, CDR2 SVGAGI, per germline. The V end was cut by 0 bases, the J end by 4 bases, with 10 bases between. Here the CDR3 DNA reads TGTGCCAGCAGTTACTCGGTAACAGCTTACGAGCAGTACGTC. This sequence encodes CASSYSVTAYEQYV.

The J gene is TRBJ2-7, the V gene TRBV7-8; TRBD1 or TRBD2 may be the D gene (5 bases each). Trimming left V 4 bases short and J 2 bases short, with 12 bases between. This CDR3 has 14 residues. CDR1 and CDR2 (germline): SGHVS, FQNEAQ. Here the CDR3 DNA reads TGTGCCAGCAGCTCCAAGGGACGGACCTACGAGCAGTACGTC. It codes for CASSSKGRTYEQYV.

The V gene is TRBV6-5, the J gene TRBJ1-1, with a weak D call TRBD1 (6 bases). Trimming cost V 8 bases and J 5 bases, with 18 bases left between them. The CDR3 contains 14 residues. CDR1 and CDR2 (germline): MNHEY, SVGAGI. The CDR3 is CASDMTGGFTEAFF. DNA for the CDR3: TGTGCCAGCGATATGACAGGAGGTTTTACTGAAGCTTTCTTT.

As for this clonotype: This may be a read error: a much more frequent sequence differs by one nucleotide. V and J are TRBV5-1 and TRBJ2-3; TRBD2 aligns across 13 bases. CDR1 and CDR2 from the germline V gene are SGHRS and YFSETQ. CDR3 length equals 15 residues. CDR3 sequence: CAISGGLAGPDTQYF. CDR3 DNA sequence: TGCGCCATCAGCGGGGGACTAGCGGGGCCAGATACGCAGTATTTT.

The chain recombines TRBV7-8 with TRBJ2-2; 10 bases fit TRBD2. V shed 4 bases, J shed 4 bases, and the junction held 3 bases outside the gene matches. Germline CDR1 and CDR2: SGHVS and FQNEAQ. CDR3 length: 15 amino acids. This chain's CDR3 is CASSSLAGSTGELFF. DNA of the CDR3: TGTGCCAGCAGCTCACTAGCGGGGAGCACCGGGGAGCTGTTTTTT. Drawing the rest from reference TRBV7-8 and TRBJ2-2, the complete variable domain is GAGVSQSPRYKVAKRGQDVALRCDPISGHVSLFWYQQALGQGPEFLTYFQNEAQLDKSGLPSDRFFAERPEGSVSTLKIQRTQQEDSAVYLCASSSLAGSTGELFFGEGSRLTVL.

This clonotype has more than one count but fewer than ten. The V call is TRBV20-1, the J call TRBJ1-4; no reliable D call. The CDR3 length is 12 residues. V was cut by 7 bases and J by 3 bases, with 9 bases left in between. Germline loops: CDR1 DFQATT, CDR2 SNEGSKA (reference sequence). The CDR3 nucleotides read TGCAGTGGGTGGGGAGCTAATGAAAAACTGTTTTTT. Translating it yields CSGWGANEKLFF.